This T cell receptor (beta chain) was observed in a study of shared clonotypes between healthy human individuals (dated by TCRdb to 2018 to 2021). About the full investigation: A couple of women and three men aged 18 to 49 years were included in the cohort. Per donor, leukapheresis produced somewhere between about 0.94 and 8.9 billion PBMCs. To increase sequencing depth and limit assay-specific biases, different laboratories used diverse techniques to prepare libraries and sequence TCR repertoires. Blood TCR repertoires of a handful of healthy adults were deeply sequenced to estimate repertoire size and the extent of clonotype sharing between individuals. What the work shows at the level of the full study, not this receptor alone: The small number of donors limited the genetic and exposure-history diversity represented. Sampling was restricted to blood, and TCR repertoires in tissues likely differ from the TCR repertoires found in blood. Pairwise subsampling led to the expectation that sequencing depth would affect the degree of clonotype sharing among donors.

Healthy HIV-negative adults with no recently reported acute infections or vaccinations were included as donors. All donors were Caucasian adults living in Nashville, Tennessee, USA. For unsorted samples, about 90 million PBMCs were counted, and genomic DNA was extracted using the QIAamp DNA Blood Mini kit. Blood was collected by leukapheresis, and PBMCs were isolated by Ficoll-Histopaque density gradient centrifugation and then cryopreserved in liquid nitrogen vapor phase. As concerns this clone: The target of this receptor is not known. No much larger clonotype is one base removed from it; base qualities were not supplied.

Using the deep immunoSEQ assay, multiplex PCR amplified TCR CDR3 regions from genomic DNA. Extracted genomic DNA from each cell subset was spread evenly across all wells of several immunoSEQ 96-well plates, with each plate serving as a replicate. For unsorted PBMC, roughly 330 ng of genomic DNA, equivalent to about 30,000 T cell genomes, went into each replicate PCR. Ten immunoSEQ deep assay plates were used to sequence the unsorted PBMC genomic DNA. The purified libraries were quantified using a Qubit 3.0 fluorometer, sized with a Bioanalyzer 2100, and then quantified again using the KAPA Library Quantification kit. Every immunoSEQ 96-well plate was sequenced on a dedicated single-read 150-cycle Illumina NextSeq 550 flow cell. The source study handled its data this way. Because the immunoSEQ output held only junctional sequences and lacked quality scores, the filtering could not match the filtering applied to full-length reads. Sequences were annotated with PyIR, a Python wrapper for IgBLAST v1.9, and V/J genes and CDR3 were assigned using IMGT germline references. Reads with weak V/J assignments (E-value above 1e-6), missing CDR3, stop codons, out-of-frame junctions, or ambiguous translated residues were removed. V3J clonotypes were defined as sequences sharing the same inferred V gene, J gene, and CDR3 amino acid sequence. Percentage overlap between repertoires was calculated by dividing the number of shared unique clonotypes by the size of the smaller repertoire. RTK rarefaction, the Chao1 estimator, and Recon v2.1 estimates of unobserved clonotypes were used to assess repertoire richness. What TCRdb holds here is the immuneACCESS table cut down to in-frame rearrangements. Part of the clones is not present; checked against another copy, under half of the missing clones reflect an unresolved V gene, and the others are unexplained. The V and J calls and the clone size are those of that table, but D and trimming were determined from the DNA. This sample gives 450,000 to 600,000 clones in total; roughly 78% of them show up just once. Roughly 13% of the sample lies in the top ten.

This TCR was sampled from a woman aged 40 to 50 in good health. Some clones in this sample may be carry-over from other donors' samples. The sequenced material came from PBMCs.

At the DNA level, the sequence is TGCAGCAATCAGCCCCAGCATTTT. This translates into CSNQPQHF. This chain joins TRBV20-1 to TRBJ1-5; the D gene cannot be resolved reliably. From the cysteine through the phenylalanine, the CDR3 covers 8 amino acids. Of all the DNA, just the CDR3 is kept, 24 bases in frame from base 1. The germline V gene (reference sequence) yields DFQATT for CDR1 and SNEGSKA for CDR2.